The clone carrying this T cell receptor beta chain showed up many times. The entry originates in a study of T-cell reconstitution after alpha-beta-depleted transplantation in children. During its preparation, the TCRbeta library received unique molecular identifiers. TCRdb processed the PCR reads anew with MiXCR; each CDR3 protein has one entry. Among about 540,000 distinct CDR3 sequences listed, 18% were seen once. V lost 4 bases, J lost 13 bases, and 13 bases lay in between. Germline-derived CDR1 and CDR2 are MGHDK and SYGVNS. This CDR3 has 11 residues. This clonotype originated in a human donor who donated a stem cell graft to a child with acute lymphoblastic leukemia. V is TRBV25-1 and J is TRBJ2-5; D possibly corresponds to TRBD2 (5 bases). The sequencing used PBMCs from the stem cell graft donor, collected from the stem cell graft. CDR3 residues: CASSVRTGMYF. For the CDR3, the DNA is TGTGCCAGCAGTGTCCGAACCGGGATGTACTTC.